Listed below are T cell receptor beta chains from one sample, sequenced in a study of patients and donors after allogeneic stem cell transplantation. TCRdb reprocessed the RT-PCR reads with MiXCR, giving one entry per CDR3 protein. Of about 410,000 distinct CDR3 sequences in the sample, 16% were seen once. The sequencing sample was made of blood, either unsorted or a sorted T cell fraction (not recorded which). These receptors were collected from a human donor who was either an allogeneic HSCT recipient or a stem cell or donor lymphocyte infusion donor (not recorded which). It is not recorded whose cells these are; they may come from a transplant donor. Both conserved end residues are part of each CDR3. Fields, in order: J gene, D gene, clone size, V gene, CDR3 DNA, CDR3 protein. D genes are given only for firm matches. Clone size is given for some rows only: seen once, a few or many times, or a class if the clone is expanded.

j_gene: TRBJ1-1
d_gene: TRBD1
abundance: -
v_gene: TRBV5-1
CDR3nt: TGCGCCAGCAGCTTCCGGGACAGGGTTGGAGCTTTCTTT
CDR3aa: CASSFRDRVGAFF

j_gene: TRBJ2-2
d_gene: -
abundance: many
v_gene: TRBV5-1
CDR3nt: TGCGCCAGCACCTTGACAGAGTTCGGGGAGCTGTTTTTT
CDR3aa: CASTLTEFGELFF

j_gene: TRBJ2-7
d_gene: TRBD1
abundance: once
v_gene: TRBV18
CDR3nt: TGTGCCAGCACTGAAATACAGGGGGCCGGCGAGCAGTACTTC
CDR3aa: CASTEIQGAGEQYF

j_gene: TRBJ1-5
d_gene: -
abundance: -
v_gene: TRBV12-3/TRBV12-4
CDR3nt: TGTGCCAGCAAGTATAGCAATCAGCCCCAGCATTTT
CDR3aa: CASKYSNQPQHF

j_gene: TRBJ2-2
d_gene: -
abundance: -
v_gene: TRBV29-1
CDR3nt: TGCAGCGTTGAGGGGGCAGGGTCGGGCACCGGGGAGCTGTTTTTT
CDR3aa: CSVEGAGSGTGELFF

j_gene: TRBJ2-7
d_gene: TRBD1
abundance: few
v_gene: TRBV15
CDR3nt: TGTGCCACCAGCCCCCGGACAGGAACCTACGAGCAGTACTTC
CDR3aa: CATSPRTGTYEQYF

j_gene: TRBJ2-6
d_gene: -
abundance: few
v_gene: TRBV30
CDR3nt: TGTGCCTGGAGTGTTTCTGGGGCCAACGTCCTGACTTTC
CDR3aa: CAWSVSGANVLTF

j_gene: TRBJ1-2
d_gene: -
abundance: -
v_gene: TRBV7-9
CDR3nt: TGTGCCAGCAGCCGGACCGACACTAACTATGGCTACACCTTC
CDR3aa: CASSRTDTNYGYTF

j_gene: TRBJ2-1
d_gene: -
abundance: few
v_gene: TRBV24-1
CDR3nt: TGTGCCACCGGAGACTCCTATACCTACAATGAGCAGTTCTTC
CDR3aa: CATGDSYTYNEQFF

j_gene: TRBJ2-2
d_gene: -
abundance: -
v_gene: TRBV9
CDR3nt: TGTGCCAGCAGCGGGCAAGAATACACCGGGGAGCTGTTTTTT
CDR3aa: CASSGQEYTGELFF

j_gene: TRBJ1-1
d_gene: -
abundance: -
v_gene: TRBV9
CDR3nt: TGTGCCAGCAGCCCTCTTAGGCATCAGGGCACTGAAGCTTTCTTT
CDR3aa: CASSPLRHQGTEAFF

j_gene: TRBJ2-7
d_gene: TRBD2
abundance: few
v_gene: TRBV20-1
CDR3nt: TGCAGTGCCGACCTAGCGGGTTGGCACGAGCAGTACTTC
CDR3aa: CSADLAGWHEQYF

j_gene: TRBJ1-6
d_gene: TRBD1
abundance: -
v_gene: TRBV4-1
CDR3nt: TGCGCCAGCAGCCAAGAGACAGGGGGCCTTAATTCACCCCTCCACTTT
CDR3aa: CASSQETGGLNSPLHF

j_gene: TRBJ1-1
d_gene: -
abundance: -
v_gene: TRBV5-1
CDR3nt: TGCGCCAGCAGCTTTGGCAGTCTTGGCACTGAAGCTTTCTTT
CDR3aa: CASSFGSLGTEAFF

j_gene: TRBJ2-7
d_gene: TRBD1
abundance: few
v_gene: TRBV2
CDR3nt: TGTGCCAGCAGTGAACTACTACAGGGGGGCATCTTC
CDR3aa: CASSELLQGGIF

j_gene: TRBJ2-7
d_gene: TRBD1
abundance: few
v_gene: TRBV19
CDR3nt: TGTGCCAGTACCCCGGGGGGACAGGGGCCGCAGTACTTC
CDR3aa: CASTPGGQGPQYF

j_gene: TRBJ1-2
d_gene: -
abundance: -
v_gene: TRBV12-5
CDR3nt: TGTGCTAGTGCCGGGCGGCCCGGAGGTGGCTACACCTTC
CDR3aa: CASAGRPGGGYTF

j_gene: TRBJ2-4
d_gene: -
abundance: few
v_gene: TRBV5-1
CDR3nt: TGCGCCAGCAGCTTGGTGGCGGAAAACATTCAGTACTTC
CDR3aa: CASSLVAENIQYF

j_gene: TRBJ1-1
d_gene: -
abundance: -
v_gene: TRBV12-5
CDR3nt: TGTGCTAGTGGTTTTGTCAGGGAAACTGAAGCTTTCTTT
CDR3aa: CASGFVRETEAFF

j_gene: TRBJ2-7
d_gene: -
abundance: -
v_gene: TRBV5-1
CDR3nt: TGCGCCAGCAGCCTCGAAGGGTTGTGGGGACGGGAAGACGAGCAGTACTTC
CDR3aa: CASSLEGLWGREDEQYF

j_gene: TRBJ2-1
d_gene: -
abundance: -
v_gene: TRBV20-1
CDR3nt: TGCAGTGCCGAAGGACAGTCCTTCTACAATGAGCAGTTCTTC
CDR3aa: CSAEGQSFYNEQFF

j_gene: TRBJ1-1
d_gene: -
abundance: many
v_gene: TRBV4-2
CDR3nt: TGTGCCAGCAGCCAAGGACGGGCGCCGGTCCCTGAAGCTTTCTTT
CDR3aa: CASSQGRAPVPEAFF

j_gene: TRBJ1-1
d_gene: -
abundance: few
v_gene: TRBV7-8
CDR3nt: TGTGCCAGCAGCTTAGAGAGGGTTGAGAACACTGAAGCTTTCTTT
CDR3aa: CASSLERVENTEAFF

j_gene: TRBJ2-2
d_gene: -
abundance: few
v_gene: TRBV20-1
CDR3nt: TGCAGTGCTGGGACCCCCACCGGGGAGCTGTTTTTT
CDR3aa: CSAGTPTGELFF

j_gene: TRBJ1-1
d_gene: -
abundance: -
v_gene: TRBV12-3/TRBV12-4
CDR3nt: TGTGCCAGCAGTCCGACGGCGGGTCCGGGCCACACTGAAGCTTTCTTT
CDR3aa: CASSPTAGPGHTEAFF

j_gene: TRBJ2-1
d_gene: TRBD1
abundance: many
v_gene: TRBV4-3
CDR3nt: TGCGCCAGCAGCCAGGACCTGACAGGGGAGGATGAGCAGTTCTTC
CDR3aa: CASSQDLTGEDEQFF

j_gene: TRBJ2-7
d_gene: TRBD1
abundance: few
v_gene: TRBV29-1
CDR3nt: TGCAGCGGAATAGGACAGGGGGCCGAGCAGTACTTC
CDR3aa: CSGIGQGAEQYF

j_gene: TRBJ2-7
d_gene: -
abundance: few
v_gene: TRBV29-1
CDR3nt: TGCAGCGTTGACTGGCAGGGGCTCGGCGAGCAGTACTTC
CDR3aa: CSVDWQGLGEQYF

j_gene: TRBJ2-3
d_gene: -
abundance: -
v_gene: TRBV5-1
CDR3nt: TGCGCCAGCAGCTTGATAGGGGCGGCAGATACGCAGTATTTT
CDR3aa: CASSLIGAADTQYF

j_gene: TRBJ2-7
d_gene: -
abundance: few
v_gene: TRBV18
CDR3nt: TGTGCCAGCTCCCGCCGGGGACTCCCCGAGAGAGAGCAGTACTTC
CDR3aa: CASSRRGLPEREQYF

j_gene: TRBJ2-3
d_gene: -
abundance: -
v_gene: TRBV7-2
CDR3nt: TGTGCCAGCAGCAATTCCCGGGGGGCGGATTATTTT
CDR3aa: CASSNSRGADYF

j_gene: TRBJ2-1
d_gene: TRBD2
abundance: -
v_gene: TRBV5-8
CDR3nt: TGTGCCAGCAGCCCCTTACTAGCGAGAGCCCACAATGAGCAGTTCTTC
CDR3aa: CASSPLLARAHNEQFF

j_gene: TRBJ1-1
d_gene: TRBD1
abundance: few
v_gene: TRBV20-1
CDR3nt: TGCAGTGCTAGTAGGGGACAGGGATCCACTGAAGCTTTCTTT
CDR3aa: CSASRGQGSTEAFF

j_gene: TRBJ2-5
d_gene: -
abundance: few
v_gene: TRBV24-1
CDR3nt: TGTGCCACCAGTGAACATGATGAGACCCAGTACTTC
CDR3aa: CATSEHDETQYF

j_gene: TRBJ2-7
d_gene: TRBD2
abundance: few
v_gene: TRBV10-2
CDR3nt: TGCGCCAGCAGAAAACCCGGGACTAGCGGCTCCTACGAGCAGTACTTC
CDR3aa: CASRKPGTSGSYEQYF

j_gene: TRBJ1-6
d_gene: TRBD1
abundance: -
v_gene: TRBV2
CDR3nt: TGTGCCAGCAGCAGGGACAGGGTGAGGGATTCACCCCTCCACTTT
CDR3aa: CASSRDRVRDSPLHF